This T cell receptor (beta chain) was documented in a study of cytomegalovirus exposure and HLA in healthy donors. With regard to this clone: What it binds is unknown.

Findings of the study overall: Listed as cytomegalovirus-associated were 164 TCR beta chains. Reports credit the classifier with highly specific, highly sensitive diagnosis of cytomegalovirus status. Three of the chains that were CMV-associated were confirmed in vitro to be specific for CMV antigens. That first-cohort TCR clusters tended to co-occur in the 90 to 150 validation repertoires was found in a later analysis.

After removal of 5 bases from V and 1 base from J, the junction contained 9 bases not matched to a gene. The CDR3 contains 16 residues. CDR1 is SGHNT, CDR2 YENEEA, per germline. TCRdb keeps only in-frame clones here, not all; method: immunoSEQ multiplex PCR. Among roughly 310,000 clones listed, approximately 85% were seen once. The genes are TRBV11-3 and TRBJ2-3; the match to TRBD1 covers 7 bases. Source material: PBMCs. The origin of this receptor is a man aged 25-45 years in good health and CMV-seronegative. CDR3 residues: CASSLGTDRGTDTQYF. CDR3 coding DNA: TGTGCCAGCAGCCTCGGGACAGATCGGGGCACAGATACGCAGTATTTT.